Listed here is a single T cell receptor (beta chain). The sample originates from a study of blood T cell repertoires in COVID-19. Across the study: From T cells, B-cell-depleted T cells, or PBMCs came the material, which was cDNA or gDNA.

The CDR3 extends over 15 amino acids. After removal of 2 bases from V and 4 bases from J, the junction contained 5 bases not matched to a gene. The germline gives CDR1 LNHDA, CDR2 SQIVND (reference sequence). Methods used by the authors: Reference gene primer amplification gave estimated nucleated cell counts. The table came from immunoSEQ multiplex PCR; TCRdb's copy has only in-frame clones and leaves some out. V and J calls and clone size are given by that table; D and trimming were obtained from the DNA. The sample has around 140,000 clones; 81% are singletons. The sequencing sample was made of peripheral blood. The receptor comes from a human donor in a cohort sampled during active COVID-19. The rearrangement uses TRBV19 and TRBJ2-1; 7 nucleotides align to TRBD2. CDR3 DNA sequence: TGTGCCAGTAGTATACACCTAGCGGTATACAATGAGCAGTTCTTC. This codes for CASSIHLAVYNEQFF.